This TCR beta chain comes out of a study of blood T cell repertoires in COVID-19 (dated by TCRdb to the early 2020s). As for the study more broadly: Samples from collaborators originated in the United States, Italy and Spain and spanned both the acute and convalescent phases of COVID-19. The prospective study material was composed of cDNA or gDNA derived from T cells, B-cell-depleted T cells, or PBMCs. Deeply sampled blood TCRbeta repertoires from subjects exposed to, actively infected with, or recovered from COVID-19 were included in the dataset. A freely available public database, intended as a resource for researchers studying the immune response to SARS-CoV-2, is where the repertoires were released. Samples came from the ongoing ImmuneRACE study (first 160 participants) plus 1,254 subjects from 6 global collaborators. The sample metadata nearly always contained a de-identified subject ID, COVID-19 status, age in years and sex. Where available, HLA class I and class II types were taken from metadata supplied by the sample provider and were not determined by assay-based typing. The study at large found these results: The amount of clinical and demographic metadata varied by source and participant and was provided uncurated.

Remarks on this clone: No cognate antigen has been identified for it. Base qualities are not recorded, but no much larger clone differs from it by a single base.

Each collaborating institution followed its own protocols to collect whole blood in K2EDTA tubes. For TCRbeta analysis, collaborator samples were shipped as frozen whole blood, as isolated PBMCs, or as DNA extracted from either sample type. Measured from the cysteine to the phenylalanine, the CDR3 is 17 residues long. Solely the CDR3 DNA is kept, with 51 bases framed from the first base. CDR1 and CDR2, per the germline V gene, are MNHNS and SASEGT. Ends trimmed: V by 1 base, J by 4 bases; bases unmatched to a gene: 9. TCRbeta CDR3 regions were amplified from genomic DNA by means of the immunoSEQ Assay, a bias-controlled multiplex PCR. For the original study's pipeline: Nucleated cell counts per sample were estimated from amplification of reference gene primers within the assay. Sequence reads were collapsed and filtered to measure the absolute abundance of every unique TCRbeta CDR3 rearrangement. Productive Simpson clonality was computed per sample as the square root of Simpson's diversity index over productive rearrangements. Not all clones reach the TCRdb copy of this immuneACCESS table, which keeps in-frame sequences only. Checked studies attribute under half of the gap to unresolved V genes and leave the rest unexplained. That table is the source of V, J and clone size, and D and trimming were worked out from the DNA. This sample holds tens of thousands of clones; over 80% were observed only once. The ten largest make up roughly 5.2% of the sample.

The receptor chain draws on TRBV6-1 and TRBJ2-1; TRBD1 agrees with 8 junctional bases. Sequenced sample: peripheral blood. This TCR derives from a human donor in a cohort sampled during active COVID-19. In nucleotide form, the sequence is TGTGCCAGCAGTGAAGGTCACCGGGACAGGATTTACAATGAGCAGTTCTTC. This sequence encodes CASSEGHRDRIYNEQFF.